The subject of this entry is one T cell receptor (beta chain). The clone's antigen remains unknown. It has no much larger one-base neighbor in the sample; base qualities were not kept. The cohort consisted of some 670 healthy bone marrow donors. Cohort members were all nominally healthy when sampled, although unrecorded immune exposures were likely present. The donor tested CMV seronegative, placing the donor among the 350 to 400 seronegative members of the cohort. A peripheral blood sample was collected from each donor, and TCR beta sequencing was performed on peripheral blood mononuclear cells. Genomic DNA extraction from the blood cell samples was performed with the Qiagen DNeasy Blood Extraction Kit. The data were obtained in a study of cytomegalovirus exposure and HLA in healthy donors (dated by TCRdb to the late 2010s). Notes on the research overall: An earlier analysis of approximately 590 of the donors reported 250 to 300 Gb of sequence data and 117 million unique TCR beta sequences from 150 million to 200 million T cells. The study combined high-throughput TCR immunosequencing, statistical association of individual TCRs with disease status, and machine learning to predict cytomegalovirus infection status. On average, about 200,000 unique TCR beta nucleotide sequences were sequenced per donor among some 430 genotyped donors of the cohort, with roughly 18% of those sequences being non-productive. Besides the first cohort of around 670 subjects, a separate validation cohort made up of around 120 different subjects was used. Rather than using new phenotypic data, the later analysis identified candidate immune exposures from TCR beta sequences and from how often those sequences occurred across donors. Every discovery cohort repertoire had been produced on one sequencing platform. A later analysis re-analyzed previously published TCR beta repertoires from 666 donors and added high-resolution HLA genotyping to study TCR occurrence patterns. The study aimed to test whether cataloging public T cell receptors could reveal signatures of past pathogen exposure. A later genetic analysis took genome-wide SNP genotypes for about three fifths of the 666 donors and used that subset as a discovery cohort. The number of typed donors differed by locus: 629-630 for A, B, C, DRB1 and DQB1; 522 for DQA1; approximately 610 for DPA1; and some 450 for DPB1. Around 320 gigabases of sequencing data and tens of millions of unique TCR sequences were included in an early release covering 550 to 800 HLA-typed donors. Both class I and class II loci were covered by HLA typing, at four-digit resolution. Among the approximately 430 genotyped donors, approximately 81% belonged to the genetic ancestry cluster associated with self-reported Caucasian donors. An earlier analysis of several hundred of the donors applied high-throughput TCR beta sequencing to assess whether each TCR beta V gene segment acted as functional or pseudogenic. The T cell repertoires of around 670 subjects were profiled by immunosequencing and related to cytomegalovirus serostatus. Donor age, sex, ethnicity and CMV serostatus were compiled alongside the repertoire data. About five DR-DQ haplotypes were treated as single units for association and clustering because of strong linkage in the cohort.

The receptor library was made with the immunoSEQ multiplex PCR assay. The multiplex PCR relied on a mix of 60 forward primers for TCR Vbeta segments and 13 reverse primers for TCR Jbeta segments. The CDR3 region of rearranged TCR beta genes was amplified from genomic DNA by a multiplex PCR assay. The Illumina HiSeq System was used to sequence the amplified TCR beta libraries as 87-base-pair reads. The paper's processing steps were these. In a later analysis, 77 million or so unique TCR beta chains were counted across the roughly 610 repertoires, and roughly 11 million of these chains were shared by at least two donors. To remove PCR and sequencing errors, raw reads were error-corrected and collapsed into unique sequences using a nearest-neighbor algorithm that merged closely related sequences. CDR3 sequences were aligned to IMGT reference sequences to assign V, D and J gene segments. Each retained sequence needed at least a six-nucleotide match to both a V gene segment and a J gene segment. Rearrangements were classified as productive when the CDR3 lacked stop codons and remained in frame with V and J, and all other rearrangements were classified as non-productive. CDR3 was defined by IMGT convention, running from the second conserved V-encoded cysteine to the conserved J-encoded phenylalanine. The earlier analysis of a few hundred of the donors excluded any sequence lacking an unambiguous match to a single V gene segment. An earlier analysis of 500 to 600 of the donors classified V segments as functional when productive rearrangements were above 56.7% and as segregating when the standard deviation between donors was above 5%. A statistical classification framework was built to diagnose cytomegalovirus status from the catalog of TCR beta chain sequences. A later analysis assigned V and J genes by comparing TCR nucleotide sequences with IMGT/GENE-DB human TR gene sequences. The TCRdist pipeline was used in a later analysis to assign CDR3 sequences and most-parsimonious VDJ recombination scenarios. In a later analysis, every TCR beta chain was defined by the combination of its CDR3 amino acid sequence and its V-gene family, and reads without a unique V-gene family were dropped. To address suspected cross-contamination and a sequencing artifact, a later analysis removed around 590 highly shared, low-generation-probability nucleotide sequences. A later analysis calculated a clonal expansion index for each public chain from normalized within-repertoire ranks of inferred template counts. In a later analysis, generation probabilities were computed using a VDJ recombination model fitted to out-of-frame rearrangements, and the results were checked against IGoR. In a later analysis, TCR-TCR, TCR-HLA and TCR-CMV co-occurrence was scored with hypergeometric tests, and a repertoire-size bias correction was applied to TCR pairs. To estimate false discovery rates, a later analysis permuted the HLA or CMV assignments 20 times. In a later analysis, co-occurring TCRs were grouped with DBSCAN, and TCRdist sequence similarity was added when clustering was performed within HLA-allele-positive subsets. Repertoires with fewer than 30,000 or more than 120,000 public chains were left out of co-occurrence clustering, as were five repertoires with anomalous nucleotide sharing. TCRdb obtained this table from immuneACCESS and retained in-frame rearrangements with V and J assigned. These tables miss some clones; where compared with another copy, unresolved V genes account for less than half of the shortfall, and the remainder is unexplained. V and J calls plus clone size are reproduced from that table; the DNA served to infer D and trimming. This sample lists under 110,000 clones; 65% to 80% were detected once. Jointly, the top ten make up 1.5% to 2% of the sample.

The full study reports these points: Only TCR beta chains were sequenced in this cohort, and the absence of alpha or paired-chain data limited detectable features. According to a later analysis, most CMV-associated TCR beta chains appeared to be HLA-restricted, and the HLA associations seemed to be driven largely by CMV exposure. Linkage disequilibrium might explain the correlated functional status among segregating V segments, but an unknown experimental factor could not be ruled out. In a later genetic analysis, fewer N-insertions in productive TCRs were reported among donors in an Asian-associated ancestry cluster than the approximately 670-donor mean. Strong co-occurrence of HLA alleles, especially DR and DQ, made assigning TCR associations to individual alleles difficult. Across donors, most TCR sequences were observed very rarely, whereas some public TCRs were present in many individuals. A further reported finding was that TCR beta sequences accurately predicted the HLA-A and HLA-B alleles for most subjects in the first cohort. In a later analysis, the rate of TCR association differed among HLA loci, with DRB1 alleles having the most associated TCRs and HLA-C alleles having the fewest. The authors suggested that the approach could potentially be generalized to other disease states and immunological phenotypes. In vitro tests confirmed that a few of the cytomegalovirus-associated TCR beta chains recognize cytomegalovirus antigens. In a later analysis, HLA-associated TCR beta chains were found to be more clonally expanded and to have lower generation probabilities than equally common non-associated chains. Some IMGT-functional V segments, including TRBV6-2 and TRBV6-3, could not be told apart with the 87-base-pair reads, so those segments were excluded. At a false discovery rate of 0.05, a later analysis linked about 16,000 TCR beta sequences to specific HLA alleles. The classifier was reported to diagnose cytomegalovirus status with high specificity and sensitivity in both the original cohort and the validation cohort. The study listed 150 to 200 TCR beta chains as associated with cytomegalovirus. A group of highly shared sequence variants was considered likely to be a technical artifact of the sequencing pipeline. According to a later analysis, parvovirus B19, influenza, CMV and Epstein-Barr virus appeared linked to several top co-occurrence clusters. Immune exposure information for the cohort was limited to CMV serostatus. HLA typing was unavailable for some donors at each locus, so association tests used only the typed subset. Roughly uniform sequencing depth across donors was assumed in presence/absence analyses, although this assumption may not hold. The earlier analysis of a few hundred of the donors excluded fewer than 20 rarely observed V segments, including chromosome 9 orphons, because counts were too low. An association between a missense DCLRE1C variant and V-gene and J-gene trimming of TCR beta chains was found in a later genetic analysis and replicated in an independent cohort. An earlier analysis of some 590 of the donors showed that most TCR beta V segments appeared in productive rearrangements either about 87% or about 30% of the time, which broadly matched IMGT annotations.

V is cut by 5 bases and J by 5 bases, and the space between the germline ends is 16 bases. CDR1 and CDR2, looked up from the germline V gene (reference sequence), are MNHNY and SVGAGI. Including cysteine and phenylalanine, the CDR3 has 15 amino acids. CDR3 DNA only is kept here, 45 bases in frame from base 1. This receptor chain uses TRBV6-6 and TRBJ1-3; the D gene lacks a confident call. The specimen sequenced was PBMCs. The source is a woman aged 40 to 50 in good health and CMV-seronegative. The DNA sequence is as follows: TGTGCCAGCAGTGACGAACAGAGCCCACGAAACACCATATATTTT. It translates to CASSDEQSPRNTIYF.